This record concerns one TCR beta chain sequence. Antigen: not known. Trimming took off 0 bases at V and 5 bases at J, with 12 bases between the two ends. The CDR3 contains 14 residues. Germline values: CDR1 DFQATT, CDR2 SNEGSKA (reference sequence). This specimen comes from a study of response to subunit inactivated influenza vaccine. General observations from the study: A suggestion made by the authors is that each seasonal influenza vaccination recruits few new T cells.

MiXCR, run by TCRdb on the RT-PCR reads, gives a single entry per CDR3 protein. The table lists fewer than 650,000 distinct CDR3 sequences, over 10% of them singletons. The rearrangement uses TRBV20-1 and TRBJ2-3; possibly TRBD1 for D (6 bases). The source is a man aged 50 to 59 who received an inactivated influenza vaccine. Sequenced here: PBMCs from blood, sampled about 40 days after vaccination. CDR3 coding DNA: TGCAGTGCTAGAGAGGGGGCCTCCGGAGATACGCAGTATTTT. Translation gives CSAREGASGDTQYF.